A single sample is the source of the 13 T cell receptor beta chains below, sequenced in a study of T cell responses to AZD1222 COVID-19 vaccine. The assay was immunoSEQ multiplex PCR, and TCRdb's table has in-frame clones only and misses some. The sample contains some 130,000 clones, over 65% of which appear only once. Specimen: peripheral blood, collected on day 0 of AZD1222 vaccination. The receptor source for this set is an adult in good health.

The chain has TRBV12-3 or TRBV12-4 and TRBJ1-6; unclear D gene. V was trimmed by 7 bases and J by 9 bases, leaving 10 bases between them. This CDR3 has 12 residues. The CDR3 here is CASTSASSPLHF. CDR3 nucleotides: TGTGCCAGCACTTCCGCCTCTTCACCCCTCCACTTT.

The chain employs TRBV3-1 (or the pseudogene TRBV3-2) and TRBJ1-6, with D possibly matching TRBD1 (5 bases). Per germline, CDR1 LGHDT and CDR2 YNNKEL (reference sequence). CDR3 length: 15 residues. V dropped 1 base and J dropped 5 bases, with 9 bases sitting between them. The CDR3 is CASSQGQLDNSPLHF. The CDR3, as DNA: TGTGCCAGCAGCCAAGGACAGTTAGATAATTCACCCCTCCACTTT.

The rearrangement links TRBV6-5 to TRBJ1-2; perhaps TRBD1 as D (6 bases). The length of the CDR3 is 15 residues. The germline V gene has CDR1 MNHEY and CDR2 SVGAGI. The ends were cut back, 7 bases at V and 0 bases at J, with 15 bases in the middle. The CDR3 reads CASTSQGTTNYGYTF. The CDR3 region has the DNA TGTGCCAGCACCTCGCAGGGGACTACTAACTATGGCTACACCTTC.

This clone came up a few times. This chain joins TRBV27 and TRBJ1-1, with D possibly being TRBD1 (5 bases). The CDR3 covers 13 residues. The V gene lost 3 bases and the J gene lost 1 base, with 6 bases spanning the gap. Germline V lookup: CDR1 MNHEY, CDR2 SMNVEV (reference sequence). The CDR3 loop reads CASSLGQNTEAFF. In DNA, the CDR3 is TGTGCCAGCAGTTTGGGGCAGAACACTGAAGCTTTCTTT.

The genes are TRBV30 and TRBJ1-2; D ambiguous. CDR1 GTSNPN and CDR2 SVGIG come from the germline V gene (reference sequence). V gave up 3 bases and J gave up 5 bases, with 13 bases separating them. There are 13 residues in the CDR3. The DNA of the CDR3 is TGTGCCTGGAGAACCTCGGTCGCGTATGGCTACACCTTC. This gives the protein CAWRTSVAYGYTF.

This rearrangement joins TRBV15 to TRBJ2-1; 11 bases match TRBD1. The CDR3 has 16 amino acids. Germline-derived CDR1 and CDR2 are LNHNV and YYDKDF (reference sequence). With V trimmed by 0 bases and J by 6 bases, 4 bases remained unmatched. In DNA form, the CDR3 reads TGTGCCACCAGCAGAGATCACGGACAGGGGGCCAATGAGCAGTTCTTC. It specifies CATSRDHGQGANEQFF.

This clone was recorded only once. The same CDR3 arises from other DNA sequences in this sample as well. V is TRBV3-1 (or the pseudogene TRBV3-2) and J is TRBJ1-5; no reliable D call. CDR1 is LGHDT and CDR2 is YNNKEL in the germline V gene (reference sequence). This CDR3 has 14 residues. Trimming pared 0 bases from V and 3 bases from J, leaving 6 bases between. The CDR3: CASSQDVSNQPQHF. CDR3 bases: TGTGCCAGCAGCCAAGACGTCTCCAATCAGCCCCAGCATTTT.

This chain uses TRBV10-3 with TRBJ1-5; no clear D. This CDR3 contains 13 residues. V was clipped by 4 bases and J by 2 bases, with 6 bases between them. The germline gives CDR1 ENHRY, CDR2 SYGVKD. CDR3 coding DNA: TGTGCCATCAGTGGCCCGGGCAATCAGCCCCAGCATTTT. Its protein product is CAISGPGNQPQHF.

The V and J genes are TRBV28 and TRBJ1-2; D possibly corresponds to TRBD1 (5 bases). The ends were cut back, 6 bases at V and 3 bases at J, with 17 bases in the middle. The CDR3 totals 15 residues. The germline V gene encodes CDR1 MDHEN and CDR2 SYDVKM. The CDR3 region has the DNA TGTGCCAGCAGAGTAAGGGACCTCTTAGACTATGGCTACACCTTC. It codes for CASRVRDLLDYGYTF.

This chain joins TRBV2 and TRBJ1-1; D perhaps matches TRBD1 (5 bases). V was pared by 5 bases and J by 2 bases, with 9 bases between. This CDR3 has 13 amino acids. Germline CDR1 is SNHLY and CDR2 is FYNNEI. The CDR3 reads CASSSQGNTEAFF. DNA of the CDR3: TGTGCCAGCAGTTCCCAGGGAAACACTGAAGCTTTCTTT. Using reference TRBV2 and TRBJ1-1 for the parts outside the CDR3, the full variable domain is EPEVTQTPSHQVTQMGQEVILRCVPISNHLYFYWYRQILGQKVEFLVSFYNNEISEKSEIFDDQFSVERPDGSNFTLKIRSTKLEDSAMYFCASSSQGNTEAFFGQGTRLTVV.

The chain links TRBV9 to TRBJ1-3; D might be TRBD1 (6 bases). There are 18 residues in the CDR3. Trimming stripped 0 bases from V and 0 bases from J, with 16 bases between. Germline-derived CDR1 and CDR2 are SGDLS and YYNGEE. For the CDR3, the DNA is TGTGCCAGCAGCGTAGCTGATCAAGGACAGCGCTCTGGAAACACCATATATTTT. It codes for CASSVADQGQRSGNTIYF.

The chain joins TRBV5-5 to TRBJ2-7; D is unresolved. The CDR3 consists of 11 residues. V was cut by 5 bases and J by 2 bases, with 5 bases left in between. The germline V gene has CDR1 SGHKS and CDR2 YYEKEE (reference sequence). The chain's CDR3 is CASRAPYEQYF. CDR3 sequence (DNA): TGTGCCAGCAGGGCCCCCTACGAGCAGTACTTC.

In nucleotides, the CDR3 is TGTGCCAGCACCCGGGCAGGGAACACTGAAGCTTTCTTT. Its translation: CASTRAGNTEAFF. The chain recombines TRBV6-5 with TRBJ1-1; no definite D call. Germline V gene lookup returns CDR1 MNHEY and CDR2 SVGAGI. V was shortened by 7 bases and J by 1 base, with 10 bases between the two germline ends. The CDR3 is 13 amino acids.